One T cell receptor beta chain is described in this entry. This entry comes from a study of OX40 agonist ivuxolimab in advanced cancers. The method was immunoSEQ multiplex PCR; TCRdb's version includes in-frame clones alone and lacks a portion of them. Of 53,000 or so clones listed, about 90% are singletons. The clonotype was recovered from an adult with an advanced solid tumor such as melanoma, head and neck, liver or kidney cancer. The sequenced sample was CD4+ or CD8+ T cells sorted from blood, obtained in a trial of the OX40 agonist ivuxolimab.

CDR3 sequence: CASSLDLKPTGRVTNEKLFF. The CDR3 DNA follows: TGTGCCAGCAGCTTAGATCTGAAGCCGACAGGGAGGGTAACTAATGAAAAACTGTTTTTT. The chain couples TRBV11-2 to TRBJ1-4; 7 nucleotides line up with TRBD1. CDR1 SGHAT and CDR2 FQNNGV come from the germline V gene. The CDR3 runs to 20 residues. With V trimmed by 0 bases and J by 1 base, 14 bases remained unmatched.